This T cell receptor (beta chain) was profiled in a study of shared clonotypes between healthy human individuals. Trimming removed 3 bases from V and 2 bases from J; junction bases left unmatched: 9. The CDR3 is 17 residues long. Germline CDR1 reads SGHRS; CDR2 reads YFSETQ. Clones were sequenced by immunoSEQ multiplex PCR, and TCRdb holds only the in-frame ones, with some missing. The sample carries about 1.1 million clones, around 82% recorded once. The sequence was obtained from a young man in good health. Some clones in this sample may be carry-over from other donors' samples. Sequencing used memory CD4+ T cells from PBMCs. Subset defined: CD45RA-negative fraction. This rearrangement joins TRBV5-1 to TRBJ2-3; 10 bases map to TRBD1. DNA for the CDR3: TGCGCCAGCAGCTGGGCGGGACAGGGGACCTTCACAGATACGCAGTATTTT. It encodes CASSWAGQGTFTDTQYF.